This TCR beta chain was obtained from a study of beta chain features in type 1 diabetes. Findings and caveats of the study: Type 1 diabetes patients showed fewer insertions and more deletions at VDJ junctions. Type 1 diabetes patients had moderately but significantly shorter TCRB CDR3s in all four CD4+ subsets.

One heparinised blood draw, averaging around 0.12 L, came from each donor. Investigators reverse transcribed all isolated RNA, so they sequenced expressed TCRB transcripts. Average reads for naive, central memory and regulatory T cell samples were about 3.57 million. The method was immunoSEQ multiplex PCR; TCRdb's version includes in-frame clones alone and lacks a portion of them. The sample has roughly 290,000 clones; about 15% are singletons. Note on this clone: Antigen: not known.

Trimming removed 3 bases at V and 6 bases at J, with 5 bases between. Germline V lookup: CDR1 MDHEN, CDR2 SYDVKM. The CDR3 has 12 residues. Specimen: naive CD4+ T cells from blood. The chain employs TRBV28 and TRBJ2-2; no firm D call. This receptor was taken from a man between 18 and 35 years old with type 1 diabetes. CDR3 residues: CASSFSSGELFF. DNA for the CDR3: TGTGCCAGCAGTTTTTCGTCCGGGGAGCTGTTTTTT.